Below, 10 T cell receptor gamma chains from the same sample are listed, as sequenced in a study of gammadelta T cells in human blood. TCRdb reran clone calling via CATT on the RT-PCR reads. The sample records approximately 310 gamma-chain clones, approximately 11% being singletons. Sequenced material: non-Vgamma9Vdelta2 gamma-delta T cells from cord blood. All receptors come from a newborn.

This clone was observed a few times. A much larger clone lies one base from this, so it may be a read error. This sequence joins TRGV8 and TRGJ1 or TRGJ2. There are 13 residues in the CDR3. V lost 0 bases and J lost 5; bases outside the gene matches: 4. Germline V gene lookup returns CDR1 VENAVY and CDR2 YDSYNSRV. The CDR3 protein is CATWDRSHYKKLF. The CDR3 nucleotides read TGTGCCACCTGGGATAGGTCTCATTATAAGAAACTCTTT.

This chain links TRGV5 with TRGJP2. TCRdb supplies no J gene; here it was assigned by aligning the nucleotide sequence to germline. The J segment lost 2 bases and the V segment lost 2 bases, leaving 5 bases of the junction unmatched. The length of the CDR3 is 15 residues. Germline values: CDR1 VINAFY, CDR2 YDVSNSKD. In nucleotides, the CDR3 is TGTGCCACCTGGGACACCACAAGTAGTGATTGGATCAAGACGTTT. Protein sequence: CATWDTTSSDWIKTF.

For this clone: A far larger clone is one base from this, pointing to a likely read error. The DNA is omitted, as the CDR3 cannot be located on it reliably, and the CDR3 follows TCRdb's listing. The J segment was not called; the V segment is TRGV2. Germline CDR1 and CDR2: EGSNGY and YDSYNSKV. From its first to its last residue, the CDR3 has 31 amino acids. CDR3 amino acids: CATWDEPPIRNSLAVEQHWLSQVSIGRIQHF.

This clone was counted only a few times. A read error is likely here: a far larger clone is one base away. The chain combines TRGV10 with TRGJ1 or TRGJ2. TRGV10 is classed as an ORF, of uncertain function. This CDR3 has 14 amino acids. The V segment lost 8 bases and the J segment 0 bases; nucleotides outside the gene matches: 8. The DNA of the CDR3 is TGTGCTGCGTGGGTGGAATCGAATTATTATAAGAAACTCTTT. It encodes CAAWVESNYYKKLF.

This clone was recorded only once. Given a far larger clone just one base away, this is likely a sequencing read error. Because the CDR3's place on the DNA is in doubt, the DNA is left out and the CDR3 is given as listed by TCRdb. With the J gene uncalled, the V gene is TRGV2. The germline CDR1 and CDR2 sequences are EGSNGY and YDSYNSKV. A total of 31 residues make up the CDR3, ends included. The CDR3 loop is CATWDGPPIRNTLAVEQHWLSQVSIGRIQHF.

By sample fraction, this clone is hyperexpanded. The chain carries TRGV5 and TRGJ1 or TRGJ2. After removal of 0 bases from V and 4 bases from J, the junction contained 3 bases not matched to a gene. The CDR3 spans 13 residues. The germline V gene has CDR1 VINAFY and CDR2 YDVSNSKD. The DNA of the CDR3 is TGTGCCACCTGGGACAGGGACTATTATAAGAAACTCTTT. It translates to CATWDRDYYKKLF.

Worth noting for this clone: The likely explanation is a read error, given a far larger clone one base away. The chain employs TRGV4 and TRGJ1 or TRGJ2. Per germline, CDR1 EGSTGY and CDR2 YDSYTSSV. CDR3 length: 12 residues. The CDR3 loop is CATWDGDYKNLF. CDR3 in DNA: TGTGCCACCTGGGATGGTGATTATAAGAACCTCTTT.

Regarding this clone: A much larger clone differs by one base, so this may be a read error. J is TRGJP and V is TRGV2. This CDR3 has 16 amino acids. The germline V gene has CDR1 EGSNGY and CDR2 YDSYNSKV. The CDR3 is CASWDGQELGKKIKVF. CDR3 DNA sequence: TGTGCCTCCTGGGACGGGCAAGAGTTGGGCAAAAAAATCAAGGTATTT.

This clone qualifies as large. The DNA is left out, because the CDR3 cannot be placed on it with certainty; the CDR3 is given as TCRdb lists it. Other DNA sequences within the sample encode an identical CDR3. A V gene of TRGV8 was called, but no J gene was assigned. From its first to its last residue, the CDR3 has 27 amino acids. CDR1 VENAVY and CDR2 YDSYNSRV come from the germline V gene. The CDR3: CATWARNSLAVEQHWLSQVSIGRIQHF.

In the case of this clone: A far larger clone is a single base away, which makes a read error likely. V is TRGV10 and J is TRGJP2. TRGV10 has ORF status, its function being uncertain. Unmatched junction bases numbered 14, after V lost 11 bases and J lost 1 base. CDR3 length: 16 residues. The CDR3 spells CAARGAKGSSDWIKTF. CDR3 DNA sequence: TGTGCTGCGCGCGGAGCGAAAGGTAGTAGTGATTGGATCAAGACGTTT.